What follows is one T cell receptor beta chain and its context. The protocol was immunoSEQ multiplex PCR, while the TCRdb copy is restricted to in-frame clones and leaves out a portion. The sample records 50,000 to 65,000 clones, roughly nine tenths being singletons. V was pared by 3 bases and J by 2 bases, with 14 bases between. Germline CDR1 DFQATT, CDR2 SNEGSKA (reference sequence). The CDR3 runs 14 residues. These data originate in a study of control samples from healthy donors and cancer patients. The chain couples TRBV20-1 to TRBJ2-7; a weak D match, TRBD2 (5 bases). This receptor was identified in a woman in her fifties or sixties with colorectal cancer. Sequencing was done on a sample of PBMCs. CDR3: CSASLVGIPYEQYF. The CDR3 DNA follows: TGCAGTGCTAGTCTGGTCGGGATTCCCTACGAGCAGTACTTC.